The present T cell receptor beta chain was sequenced within a study of cytomegalovirus exposure and HLA in healthy donors. Findings of the study overall: Among TCR sequences, most were rare, though some public TCRs appeared in many donors. Later, TCR association rates were found to vary by HLA locus, highest for DRB1 and lowest for HLA-C. A list of approximately 160 TCR beta chains associated with cytomegalovirus was given.

On this clone itself: Antigen: not known.

Trimming removed 5 bases from V and 0 bases from J, with 22 bases in between. Germline V gene data show CDR1 as SGHTA and CDR2 as FQGNSA. CDR3 length equals 19 residues. PCR used 60 Vbeta primers and 13 Jbeta primers. Produced via immunoSEQ multiplex PCR; TCRdb's table is partial and in-frame only. This repertoire shows 200,000 or so clones, 80% to 85% found once; its top ten account for around 2%. The chain joins TRBV7-2 to TRBJ2-2; the D gene is possibly TRBD2 (5 bases). This clonotype was obtained from a woman aged 18-29 years in good health and CMV-seropositive. Sequencing was done on a sample of PBMCs. CDR3 protein: CASSPSSRRVNANTGELFF. CDR3 in DNA: TGTGCCAGCAGCCCGAGTTCTCGGCGGGTCAACGCGAACACCGGGGAGCTGTTTTTT.